One sample yielded the 25 T cell receptor beta chains listed below, sequenced in a study of molecular identifiers for immune sequencing clone quantification. TCRdb processed the PCR reads anew with MiXCR; each CDR3 protein has one entry. The repertoire holds about 86,000 distinct CDR3 sequences, with roughly 25% as singletons. The sequenced sample consisted of naive CD8+ T cells from blood, with Jurkat cell RNA spiked in. Documented subset: FACS-sorted CD8+CD4-CCR7+CD45RA+ naive T cells. These receptors were taken from a human donor in good health. Some libraries in this study had Jurkat cell RNA spiked in.

With respect to this clonotype: This sequence may be a read error, since a much larger clone differs from it by one base. This CDR3 is CAGSGDSSYEQYF. Written as DNA, the CDR3 is TGTGCCGGCAGCGGGGACAGCTCCTACGAGCAGTACTTC. The rearrangement uses TRBV28 and TRBJ2-7, with D possibly being TRBD1 or TRBD2 (7 bases each). The germline V gene has CDR1 MDHEN and CDR2 SYDVKM. The CDR3 runs to 13 residues.

The rearrangement joins TRBV2 to TRBJ2-7; D is perhaps TRBD1 (5 bases). Germline values: CDR1 SNHLY, CDR2 FYNNEI. This CDR3 region has 15 residues. V was cut by 6 bases and J by 0 bases, with 15 bases left in between. The CDR3 DNA is TGTGCCAGCAGGACCCCGCTAGACAGCTCCTACGAGCAGTACTTC. Amino acids: CASRTPLDSSYEQYF.

This clonotype was seen repeatedly, ten times or more. The chain joins TRBV6-1 to TRBJ1-1, with D possibly matching TRBD1 (5 bases). In germline, CDR1 is MNHNS, CDR2 SASEGT. The CDR3 is made up of 14 amino acids. Trimming pared 2 bases from V and 1 base from J, leaving 8 bases between. CDR3 DNA sequence: TGTGCCAGCAGTGAATGGGGGACGAACACTGAAGCTTTCTTT. Translating it yields CASSEWGTNTEAFF.

As regards this clonotype: This may be a read error, as it is one base from a much larger clone. The chain couples TRBV7-2 to TRBJ1-1; D is ambiguous. Germline V gene sequence: CDR1 SGHTA, CDR2 FQGNSA. The CDR3 has 13 residues. The CDR3 region is CASSLGGGSEALF. As DNA, the CDR3 is TGTGCCAGCAGCTTAGGGGGTGGATCTGAAGCTCTCTTT.

The chain uses TRBV9 and TRBJ2-1; the D gene is possibly TRBD2 (6 bases). The CDR3 consists of 19 residues. The ends were cut back, 7 bases at V and 0 bases at J, with 26 bases in the middle. The germline gives CDR1 SGDLS, CDR2 YYNGEE. The CDR3 region is CASDDGGMGSADSYNEQFF. Written as DNA, the CDR3 is TGTGCCAGCGATGATGGGGGGATGGGATCTGCCGACTCCTACAATGAGCAGTTCTTC.

Turning to this clonotype: A much bigger clone sits one base away, suggesting this may be a read error. No conserved phenylalanine or tryptophan ends this CDR3, so it is likely a read error. This chain connects TRBV12-3 or TRBV12-4 to TRBJ2-7, with 7 bases aligning to TRBD1. The junction had 11 bases not matched to a gene; V was cut back by 5 bases and J by 7 bases. This CDR3 has 14 residues. The CDR3 coding sequence is TGTGCCAGCAGTGAGACAGGGCCTCCTCGGGAGCAGTACCTC. Amino acid sequence: CASSETGPPREQYL.

In this sample, this clonotype turned up many times. The V call is TRBV28, the J call TRBJ2-7, with D hard to call. Germline V gene lookup returns CDR1 MDHEN and CDR2 SYDVKM. V was trimmed by 7 bases and J by 4 bases, leaving 14 bases between them. The CDR3 length is 13 residues. The CDR3 nucleotides are TGTGCCAGCACTGACCCTTCCCCTTACGAGCAGTACTTC. This codes for CASTDPSPYEQYF.

This clonotype was observed a few times. This chain connects TRBV2 to TRBJ2-7; D unresolved. The CDR3 consists of 13 residues. V was trimmed by 3 bases and J by 2 bases, leaving 8 bases between them. Germline V gives CDR1 SNHLY, CDR2 FYNNEI. The CDR3 nucleotides are TGTGCCAGCAGTGATCTTGGGGCCTACGAGCAGTACTTC. Its protein is CASSDLGAYEQYF.

This clonotype was detected a few times. The gene calls are TRBV7-9 and TRBJ1-5; 8 bases fit TRBD1. V lost 3 bases, J lost 5 bases, and 9 bases stayed unmatched. CDR1 is SEHNR, CDR2 FQNEAQ, per germline (reference sequence). This CDR3 comprises 16 residues. The CDR3 reads CASSLQDRDLYQPQHF. CDR3 bases: TGTGCCAGCAGCTTGCAGGACAGGGATCTGTATCAGCCCCAGCATTTT.

The genes are TRBV9 and TRBJ2-2, with 12 bases matching TRBD2. This CDR3 comprises 18 residues. The germline gives CDR1 SGDLS, CDR2 YYNGEE. V lost 3 bases, J lost 4 bases, and 10 bases stayed unmatched. The CDR3 region is CASSATSGGTPGTGELFF. The CDR3 bases are TGTGCCAGCAGCGCGACTAGCGGGGGAACTCCGGGCACCGGGGAGCTGTTTTTT.

The chain combines TRBV3-1 with TRBJ1-2; D is possibly TRBD1 (5 bases). The CDR3 consists of 17 residues. Germline V gene sequence: CDR1 LGHDT, CDR2 YNNKEL (reference sequence). Between the trimmed V and J ends, which lost 2 bases and 1 base, there was a span of 17 bases. This chain's CDR3 is CASSQTSRDRSNYGYTF. The CDR3 DNA follows: TGTGCCAGCAGCCAAACATCCCGGGACCGAAGTAACTATGGCTACACCTTC.

The V gene is TRBV9, the J gene TRBJ2-3; D is unclear. The germline V gene has CDR1 SGDLS and CDR2 YYNGEE. The CDR3 covers 15 residues. The V and J ends lost 0 bases and 4 bases respectively, with 12 bases between them. CDR3 protein: CASSVGGRPADTQYF. The CDR3 region has the DNA TGTGCCAGCAGCGTAGGAGGCAGGCCGGCAGATACGCAGTATTTT.

This chain links TRBV2 with TRBJ2-7, with unresolved D. Germline V gives CDR1 SNHLY, CDR2 FYNNEI. CDR3 length equals 13 residues. V lost 8 bases, J lost 0 bases, and 11 bases lay in between. In DNA form, the CDR3 reads TGTGCCAGCGCCTTACCTAGCTCCTACGAGCAGTACTTC. Its protein is CASALPSSYEQYF.

This clonotype was found many times. The CDR3: CASSQYNLREDTQYF. In DNA form, the CDR3 reads TGTGCCAGCAGCCAATATAACCTCAGAGAAGATACGCAGTATTTT. The rearrangement links TRBV11-2 to TRBJ2-3; D is undetermined. From germline, CDR1 is SGHAT and CDR2 FQNNGV. Trimming pared 5 bases from V and 5 bases from J, leaving 17 bases between. The CDR3 contains 15 residues.

The chain has TRBV4-1 and TRBJ1-5; unclear D gene. The V end was cut by 3 bases, the J end by 6 bases, with 12 bases between. The CDR3 length is 14 residues. Germline CDR1 MGHRA, CDR2 YSYEKL. DNA for the CDR3: TGCGCCAGCAGCCATGAGGGTCGGGGTCAGCCCCAGCATTTT. Translating it yields CASSHEGRGQPQHF.

The V call is TRBV11-2, the J call TRBJ2-1; D is unresolved. This CDR3 is 15 amino acids long. V gave up 4 bases and J gave up 6 bases, with 16 bases separating them. Germline values: CDR1 SGHAT, CDR2 FQNNGV. CDR3 nucleotide sequence: TGTGCCAGCAGCTCAGTAACAGAAGACATCAATGAGCAGTTCTTC. Protein product: CASSSVTEDINEQFF.

To note about this clonotype: This may arise from a read error, as a much more abundant clone is one base away. The final CDR3 position lacks the conserved phenylalanine or tryptophan, pointing to a likely read error. The V and J genes are TRBV20-1 and TRBJ2-3; the D gene could be TRBD1 or TRBD2 (5 bases each). The germline V and J ends were trimmed by 1 base and 4 bases, with 15 bases remaining between them. The CDR3 covers 15 residues. Germline loops: CDR1 DFQATT, CDR2 SNEGSKA (reference sequence). In DNA form, the CDR3 reads TGCAGTGCTAGAGGAGGTGAGGGGTCTCCAGATACGCAGTATATT. It yields the protein CSARGGEGSPDTQYI.

The chain uses TRBV7-8 and TRBJ2-2, with D perhaps assigned TRBD1 or TRBD2 (5 bases each). CDR3 length: 17 amino acids. CDR1 and CDR2 from the germline V gene are SGHVS and FQNEAQ. V lost 2 bases, J lost 5 bases, and 18 bases lay in between. The CDR3 loop is CASSLSRGGGSTGELFF. The DNA for the CDR3 is TGTGCCAGCAGCTTATCCCGGGGTGGGGGTTCAACCGGGGAGCTGTTTTTT.

This clonotype was seen a few times. The chain links TRBV6-2 or TRBV6-3 to TRBJ2-5; 8 bases map to TRBD2. V lost 7 bases and J lost 5; bases outside the gene matches: 6. The CDR3 spans 13 residues. Germline lookup yields CDR1 MNHEY and CDR2 SVGEGT. CDR3 nucleotides: TGTGCCAGCACGCGAGCGGGGGAGGAGACCCAGTACTTC. This codes for CASTRAGEETQYF.

Many counts were recorded for this clonotype. V usage is TRBV20-1 and J usage is TRBJ2-5; D remains ambiguous. This CDR3 region has 10 residues. The germline CDR1 and CDR2 sequences are DFQATT and SNEGSKA (reference sequence). Trimming removed 6 bases at V and 5 bases at J, with 7 bases between. The CDR3 DNA follows: TGCAGTGCGGGCTATGAGACCCAGTACTTC. Translation gives CSAGYETQYF.

This clonotype was detected ten times or more. V usage is TRBV7-8 and J usage is TRBJ2-3; D tentatively reads TRBD1 or TRBD2 (5 bases each). The CDR3 sequence is 16 residues long. Germline-derived CDR1 and CDR2 are SGHVS and FQNEAQ. Trimming removed 6 bases at V and 6 bases at J, with 22 bases between. CDR3 nucleotides: TGTGCCAGCAGTTCCCCCCCCCCCGGGGCCGGGGATACGCAGTATTTT. This translates into CASSSPPPGAGDTQYF.

The chain joins TRBV19 to TRBJ1-5, with D unresolved. Germline V gene lookup returns CDR1 LNHDA and CDR2 SQIVND (reference sequence). V lost 5 bases to trimming and J lost 2 bases, with 13 bases between them. The CDR3 runs to 15 residues. The CDR3 DNA follows: TGTGCCAGTAGTCGTGCAGCGGGTGGCAATCAGCCCCAGCATTTT. It is translated as CASSRAAGGNQPQHF.

The table lists this clonotype with a few counts. CDR3 region: CASSYGGGYGTDTQYF. The CDR3 DNA follows: TGTGCCAGCAGTTACGGCGGGGGCTATGGCACAGATACGCAGTATTTT. This sequence joins TRBV6-2 or TRBV6-3 and TRBJ2-3; possibly TRBD2 for D (7 bases). The length of the CDR3 is 16 residues. CDR1 MNHEY and CDR2 SVGEGT come from the germline V gene. The V and J ends lost 2 bases and 1 base respectively, with 13 bases between them.

Notes on this clonotype: Sequence at one end of the junction differs from germline and may be a read error. V usage is TRBV5-5 and J usage is TRBJ2-7; 8 nucleotides align to TRBD2. The CDR3 covers 16 residues. The V gene's germline CDR1 is SGHKS and CDR2 YYEKEE (reference sequence). The CDR3, as DNA: TGTACCAGCAGCTTCGGGACTACTAGCGGCTCCTACGAGCAGTACTTC. The encoded protein is CTSSFGTTSGSYEQYF.

The chain uses TRBV4-3 and TRBJ2-2, with 9 bases fitting TRBD1. Trimming removed 4 bases from V and 2 bases from J; junction bases left unmatched: 8. The germline V gene encodes CDR1 LGHNA and CDR2 YSLEER. The CDR3 totals 17 residues. CDR3 nucleotides: TGCGCCAGCAGCCTATCAACAGGGGGCAGCAACACCGGGGAGCTGTTTTTT. Protein product: CASSLSTGGSNTGELFF.